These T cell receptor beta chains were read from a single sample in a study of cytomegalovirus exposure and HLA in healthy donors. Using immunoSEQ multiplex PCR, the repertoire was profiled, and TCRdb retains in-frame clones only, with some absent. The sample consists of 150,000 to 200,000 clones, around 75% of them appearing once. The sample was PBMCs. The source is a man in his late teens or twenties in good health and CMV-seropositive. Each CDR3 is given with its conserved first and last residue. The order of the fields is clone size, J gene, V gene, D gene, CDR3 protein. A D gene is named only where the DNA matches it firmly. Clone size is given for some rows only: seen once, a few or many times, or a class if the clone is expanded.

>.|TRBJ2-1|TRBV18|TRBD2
CASSRRTSGSGTGNEQFF
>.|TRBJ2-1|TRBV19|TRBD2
CASSTRLAGVNEQFF
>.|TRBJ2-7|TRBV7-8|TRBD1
CASSPTNRGPTGEQYF
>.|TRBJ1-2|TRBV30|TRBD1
CAWTPPGTGDRNYGYTF
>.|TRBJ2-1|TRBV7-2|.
CASSRPGFRGNEQFF
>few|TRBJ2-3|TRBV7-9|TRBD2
CASSTRGGSSDTQYF
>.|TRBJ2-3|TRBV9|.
CASSVVAGVDTQYF
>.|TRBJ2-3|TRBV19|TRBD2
CASTPTSVSTDTQYF
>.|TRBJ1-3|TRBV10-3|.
CAISEGSGTIYF
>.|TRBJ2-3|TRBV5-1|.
CASSSRQGPDTQYF
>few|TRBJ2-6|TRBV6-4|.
CASSERSGANVLTF